Listed below are T cell receptor beta chains from one sample, sequenced in a study of graft-versus-host responses after intestinal transplantation. TCRdb's copy holds only in-frame clones and misses some; the assay was immunoSEQ multiplex PCR. The table includes tens of thousands of clones, 91% detected once. Their antigen targets remain unknown. This material consisted of unstimulated CD8+ T cells sorted from spleen or lymph node cells, taken before intestinal transplant. The receptors come from a human donor who received an intestinal transplant. The CDR3 runs from the conserved cysteine through the conserved F or W. D genes are given only for firm matches. Expanded clones are given a class, and other clones once, few, many or no size at all.

cdr3_nt: TGTGCCAGCAGCTCAACCGCGGGACCCAAGCCTAAGACCCAGTACTTC
cdr3_aa: CASSSTAGPKPKTQYF
clone_size: -
d_call: -
v_call: TRBV13
j_call: TRBJ2-5

cdr3_nt: TGTGCCTGGAGTAGCGGGGGGTACGAGCAGTACTTC
cdr3_aa: CAWSSGGYEQYF
clone_size: -
d_call: TRBD2
v_call: TRBV30
j_call: TRBJ2-7

cdr3_nt: TGCGCCAGCAGCCAAGAAAGTAGCAGTGAGCAGTTCTTC
cdr3_aa: CASSQESSSEQFF
clone_size: -
d_call: -
v_call: TRBV4-1
j_call: TRBJ2-1

cdr3_nt: TGTGCCTGGAATACAGGGCTCGGCTACGAGCAGTACTTC
cdr3_aa: CAWNTGLGYEQYF
clone_size: -
d_call: -
v_call: TRBV30
j_call: TRBJ2-7

cdr3_nt: TGTGCCAGCAGTCAGGATGGCTCTGGGGCCAACGTCCTGACTTTC
cdr3_aa: CASSQDGSGANVLTF
clone_size: -
d_call: -
v_call: TRBV28
j_call: TRBJ2-6

cdr3_nt: TGTGCCAGCAGTTTCACCGGGACAGGGGAGGTCGAGCAGTACTTC
cdr3_aa: CASSFTGTGEVEQYF
clone_size: -
d_call: TRBD1
v_call: TRBV28
j_call: TRBJ2-7

cdr3_nt: TGTGCCAGCAGCACCACAGGGGTCCAAGAGACCCAGTACTTC
cdr3_aa: CASSTTGVQETQYF
clone_size: -
d_call: TRBD1
v_call: TRBV11-2
j_call: TRBJ2-5

cdr3_nt: TGTGCTAGTGGTTTGCAGACAGGGGCCACTGAAGCTTTCTTT
cdr3_aa: CASGLQTGATEAFF
clone_size: -
d_call: TRBD1
v_call: TRBV12-5
j_call: TRBJ1-1

cdr3_nt: TGTGCCAGCAGCTTGGGCGGGTACCGAGATACGCAGTATTTT
cdr3_aa: CASSLGGYRDTQYF
clone_size: -
d_call: -
v_call: TRBV7-8
j_call: TRBJ2-3

cdr3_nt: TGTGCCAGCAGCGCTGGGACTAGCGGTTACGAGCAGTACTTC
cdr3_aa: CASSAGTSGYEQYF
clone_size: -
d_call: TRBD2
v_call: TRBV11-1
j_call: TRBJ2-7

cdr3_nt: TGTGCCAGCAGGGACCTAGCGGGAGTCCAAGAGACCCAGTACTTC
cdr3_aa: CASRDLAGVQETQYF
clone_size: -
d_call: TRBD2
v_call: TRBV6-1
j_call: TRBJ2-5

cdr3_nt: TGTGCCAGTTCCTCCGGGTCGGGAGGCATGAACACTGAAGCTTTCTTT
cdr3_aa: CASSSGSGGMNTEAFF
clone_size: -
d_call: -
v_call: TRBV19
j_call: TRBJ1-1

cdr3_nt: TGTGCCAGCAGCTCCCCCAATCGGAGGGAGAGCTCCTACAATGAGCAGTTCTTC
cdr3_aa: CASSSPNRRESSYNEQFF
clone_size: -
d_call: -
v_call: TRBV11-2
j_call: TRBJ2-1

cdr3_nt: TGTGCCAGCAGCGTTCAGGGCTATAGCACAGATACGCAGTATTTT
cdr3_aa: CASSVQGYSTDTQYF
clone_size: -
d_call: -
v_call: TRBV9
j_call: TRBJ2-3

cdr3_nt: TGTGCCACACAGGGAAACACCATATATTTT
cdr3_aa: CATQGNTIYF
clone_size: -
d_call: -
v_call: TRBV6-1
j_call: TRBJ1-3

cdr3_nt: TGTGCCAGCAGTGACTTTAGGGGCACTGAAGCTTTCTTT
cdr3_aa: CASSDFRGTEAFF
clone_size: -
d_call: -
v_call: TRBV9
j_call: TRBJ1-1

cdr3_nt: TGCGCCAGCAGCCAACGACAGGGACCCTACGAGCAGTACTTC
cdr3_aa: CASSQRQGPYEQYF
clone_size: -
d_call: TRBD1
v_call: TRBV4-1
j_call: TRBJ2-7

cdr3_nt: TGTGCCAGCAGGGAGACAGGGGAGTCCTACGAGCAGTACTTC
cdr3_aa: CASRETGESYEQYF
clone_size: -
d_call: TRBD1
v_call: TRBV6-5
j_call: TRBJ2-7

cdr3_nt: TGTGCCTGGAGGACACTCAACACTGAAGCTTTCTTT
cdr3_aa: CAWRTLNTEAFF
clone_size: few
d_call: -
v_call: TRBV30
j_call: TRBJ1-1

cdr3_nt: TGCGCCAGCAGCCGCCAAGAAGGAAGCGAACTTGAGCAGTTCTTC
cdr3_aa: CASSRQEGSELEQFF
clone_size: -
d_call: -
v_call: TRBV4-1
j_call: TRBJ2-1

cdr3_nt: TGTGCCAGCAGTGGTATGCCGGGACAGTCTATGAGGGAGCAGTACTTC
cdr3_aa: CASSGMPGQSMREQYF
clone_size: few
d_call: TRBD1
v_call: TRBV2
j_call: TRBJ2-7

cdr3_nt: TGTGCCAGCTCCCCGGGGGATGAGCAGTTCTTC
cdr3_aa: CASSPGDEQFF
clone_size: -
d_call: -
v_call: TRBV18
j_call: TRBJ2-1

cdr3_nt: TGTGCCAGCAGCGAGACAGTTTACAATGAGCAGTTCTTC
cdr3_aa: CASSETVYNEQFF
clone_size: -
d_call: -
v_call: TRBV11-2
j_call: TRBJ2-1

cdr3_nt: TGCGCCAGCAGCTTGAGGGGCGGAATTGACAATGAGCAGTTCTTC
cdr3_aa: CASSLRGGIDNEQFF
clone_size: once
d_call: -
v_call: TRBV5-1
j_call: TRBJ2-1

cdr3_nt: TGTGCCAGTAGTATGGGGACAGGGGATCAAACTGAAGCTTTCTTT
cdr3_aa: CASSMGTGDQTEAFF
clone_size: -
d_call: TRBD1
v_call: TRBV19
j_call: TRBJ1-1

cdr3_nt: TGTGCCAGCAGCGGACAGGGGAATGAAGCTTTCTTT
cdr3_aa: CASSGQGNEAFF
clone_size: -
d_call: TRBD1
v_call: TRBV11-2
j_call: TRBJ1-1

cdr3_nt: TGTGCCAGCAGCTTCCGGGACAGGGTTTATGGCTACACCTTC
cdr3_aa: CASSFRDRVYGYTF
clone_size: -
d_call: TRBD1
v_call: TRBV11-2
j_call: TRBJ1-2

cdr3_nt: TGCGCCAGCAGCCATCCACCGGGACAACCGACTATCGGCTACACCTTC
cdr3_aa: CASSHPPGQPTIGYTF
clone_size: -
d_call: -
v_call: TRBV4-3
j_call: TRBJ1-2

cdr3_nt: TGTGCCAGTAGTCTAAGGGACAGTAACTCCTACGAGCAGTACTTC
cdr3_aa: CASSLRDSNSYEQYF
clone_size: -
d_call: TRBD1
v_call: TRBV19
j_call: TRBJ2-7

cdr3_nt: TGTGCCAGCAGTTACGGCCAGGGAAACACTGAAGCTTTCTTT
cdr3_aa: CASSYGQGNTEAFF
clone_size: -
d_call: -
v_call: TRBV6-5
j_call: TRBJ1-1

cdr3_nt: TGTGCCAGTAGTCCAGATTACACCGGGGAGCTGTTTTTT
cdr3_aa: CASSPDYTGELFF
clone_size: few
d_call: -
v_call: TRBV19
j_call: TRBJ2-2

cdr3_nt: TGTGCCAGCAGTATACTCGGGACTAGCGGATACAATGAGCAGTTCTTC
cdr3_aa: CASSILGTSGYNEQFF
clone_size: -
d_call: TRBD2
v_call: TRBV6-4
j_call: TRBJ2-1

cdr3_nt: TGTGCCAGCAGTTTATCGGGGGGGCACCAGCCCCAGCATTTT
cdr3_aa: CASSLSGGHQPQHF
clone_size: -
d_call: -
v_call: TRBV27
j_call: TRBJ1-5

cdr3_nt: TGTGCCAGCAGCCTCAGGGGGACTGGGGCCAACGTCCTGACTTTC
cdr3_aa: CASSLRGTGANVLTF
clone_size: -
d_call: TRBD1
v_call: TRBV6-5
j_call: TRBJ2-6

cdr3_nt: TGTGCCAGCAGCCCCACAGACTCCTACGAGCAGTACTTC
cdr3_aa: CASSPTDSYEQYF
clone_size: -
d_call: -
v_call: TRBV5-4
j_call: TRBJ2-7

cdr3_nt: TGTGCCAGCAGCGTAGGGAGTGACGGCACAGATACGCAGTATTTT
cdr3_aa: CASSVGSDGTDTQYF
clone_size: -
d_call: -
v_call: TRBV9
j_call: TRBJ2-3

cdr3_nt: TGTGCCAGCAGTTTGGGCGGGGGATTCAACTATGGCTACACCTTC
cdr3_aa: CASSLGGGFNYGYTF
clone_size: -
d_call: -
v_call: TRBV27
j_call: TRBJ1-2

cdr3_nt: TGTGCCAGCAGCTCCTCCGGGACAGCTTCGTTAAATGGGGAAAAACTGTTTTTT
cdr3_aa: CASSSSGTASLNGEKLFF
clone_size: few
d_call: TRBD1
v_call: TRBV7-9
j_call: TRBJ1-4

cdr3_nt: TGCGCCAGCAGCCAAGATAACGGGTACAGCACAGATACGCAGTATTTT
cdr3_aa: CASSQDNGYSTDTQYF
clone_size: once
d_call: -
v_call: TRBV4-1
j_call: TRBJ2-3

cdr3_nt: TGTGCCAGCAGTTTCCGGGAGACCCAGTACTTC
cdr3_aa: CASSFRETQYF
clone_size: -
d_call: -
v_call: TRBV27
j_call: TRBJ2-5

cdr3_nt: TGTGCCAGCAGCCAAGAAGCGTTACCCATAGGCCTCTACGAACAGTACTTC
cdr3_aa: CASSQEALPIGLYEQYF
clone_size: -
d_call: -
v_call: TRBV14
j_call: TRBJ2-7

cdr3_nt: TGCGCCAGCAGCCAAGAGGGGACTATAAATGAGCAGTTCTTC
cdr3_aa: CASSQEGTINEQFF
clone_size: once
d_call: TRBD2
v_call: TRBV4-1
j_call: TRBJ2-1

cdr3_nt: TGTGCCAGCATCGAAGGACATTCCTACGAGCAGTACTTC
cdr3_aa: CASIEGHSYEQYF
clone_size: -
d_call: -
v_call: TRBV25-1
j_call: TRBJ2-7